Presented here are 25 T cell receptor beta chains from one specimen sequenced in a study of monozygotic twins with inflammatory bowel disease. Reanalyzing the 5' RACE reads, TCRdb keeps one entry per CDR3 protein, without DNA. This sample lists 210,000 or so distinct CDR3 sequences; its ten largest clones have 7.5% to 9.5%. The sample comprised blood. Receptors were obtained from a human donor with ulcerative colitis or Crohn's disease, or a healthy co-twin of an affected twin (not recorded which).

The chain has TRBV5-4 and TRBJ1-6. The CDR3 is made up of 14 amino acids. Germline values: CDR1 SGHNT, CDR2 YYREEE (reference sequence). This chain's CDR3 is CASSQGQRNSPLHF.

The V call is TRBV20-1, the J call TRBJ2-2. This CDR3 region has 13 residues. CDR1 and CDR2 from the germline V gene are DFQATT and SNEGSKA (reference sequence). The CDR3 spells CSARSVNTGELFF.

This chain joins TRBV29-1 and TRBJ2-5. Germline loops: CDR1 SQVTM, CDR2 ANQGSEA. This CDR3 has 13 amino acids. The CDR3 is CSVSMRLKETQYF.

CDR3 sequence: CAWSPGLAYGTDTQYF. The chain joins TRBV30 to TRBJ2-3; the TCRdb call, TRBD2, lacks DNA for checking. Germline V gene sequence: CDR1 GTSNPN, CDR2 SVGIG (reference sequence). This CDR3 comprises 16 residues.

CDR3 sequence reads: CASSDPWQDYGYTF. The chain links TRBV25-1 to TRBJ1-2; TCRdb reports TRBD1, a call that lacks DNA to check it against. Per germline, CDR1 MGHDK and CDR2 SYGVNS. The CDR3 has 14 amino acids.

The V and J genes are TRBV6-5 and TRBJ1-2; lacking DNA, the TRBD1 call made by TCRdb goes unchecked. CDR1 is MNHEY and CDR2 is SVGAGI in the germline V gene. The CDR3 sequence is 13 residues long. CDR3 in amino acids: CASSNSGGGGYTF.

CDR3: CASSEWTLARETQYF. This chain uses TRBV25-1 with TRBJ2-5; the D call of TRBD2 rests on TCRdb alone, since no DNA is present to check it. Germline CDR1 MGHDK, CDR2 SYGVNS. CDR3 length: 15 amino acids.

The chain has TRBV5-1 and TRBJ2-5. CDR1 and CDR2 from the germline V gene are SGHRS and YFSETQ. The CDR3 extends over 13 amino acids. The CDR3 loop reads CASSSDQQETQYF. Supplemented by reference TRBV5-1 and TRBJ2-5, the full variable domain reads KAGVTQTPRYLIKTRGQQVTLSCSPISGHRSVSWYQQTPGQGLQFLFEYFSETQRNKGNFPGRFSGRQFSNSRSEMNVSTLELGDSALYLCASSSDQQETQYFGPGTRLLVL.

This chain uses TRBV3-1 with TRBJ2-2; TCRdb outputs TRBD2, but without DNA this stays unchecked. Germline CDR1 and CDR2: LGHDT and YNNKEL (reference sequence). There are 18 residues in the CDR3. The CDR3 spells CASAPSVGRTSNTGELFF.

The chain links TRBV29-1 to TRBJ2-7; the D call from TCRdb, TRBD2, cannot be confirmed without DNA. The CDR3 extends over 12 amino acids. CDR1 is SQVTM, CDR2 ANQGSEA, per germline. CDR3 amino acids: CSVLTPTYEQYF.

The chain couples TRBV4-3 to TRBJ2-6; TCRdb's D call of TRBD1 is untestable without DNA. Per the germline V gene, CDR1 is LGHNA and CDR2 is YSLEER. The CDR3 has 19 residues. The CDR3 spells CASSQETGGGLGGANVLTF.

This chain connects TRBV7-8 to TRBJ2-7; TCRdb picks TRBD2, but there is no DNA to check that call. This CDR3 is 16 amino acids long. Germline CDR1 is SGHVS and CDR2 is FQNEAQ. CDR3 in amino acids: CASSAQGRGAILEQYF.

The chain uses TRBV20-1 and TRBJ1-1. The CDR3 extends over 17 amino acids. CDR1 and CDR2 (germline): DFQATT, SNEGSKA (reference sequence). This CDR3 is CSARPIFKRGGNTEAFF.

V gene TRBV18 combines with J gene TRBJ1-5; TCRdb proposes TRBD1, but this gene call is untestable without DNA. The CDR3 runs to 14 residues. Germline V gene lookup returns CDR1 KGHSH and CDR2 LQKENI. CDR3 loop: CASSRGESNQPQHF.

CDR3 sequence: CASSQDLGVQGFQPQHF. The chain recombines TRBV4-2 with TRBJ1-5; the D gene TCRdb calls, TRBD1, cannot be checked with no DNA. Germline V gives CDR1 LGHNA, CDR2 YNFKEQ. This CDR3 is built from 17 residues.

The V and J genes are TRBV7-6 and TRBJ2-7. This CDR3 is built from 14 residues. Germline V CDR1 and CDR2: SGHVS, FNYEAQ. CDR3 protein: CASSASGSSYEQYF. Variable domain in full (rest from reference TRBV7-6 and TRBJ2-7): GAGVSQSPRYKVTKRGQDVALRCDPISGHVSLYWYRQALGQGPEFLTYFNYEAQQDKSGLPNDRFSAERPEGSISTLTIQRTEQRDSAMYRCASSASGSSYEQYFGPGTRLTVT.

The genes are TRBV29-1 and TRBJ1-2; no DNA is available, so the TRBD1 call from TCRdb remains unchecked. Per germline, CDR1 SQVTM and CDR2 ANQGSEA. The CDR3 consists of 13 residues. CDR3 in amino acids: CSVEGQANYGYTF.

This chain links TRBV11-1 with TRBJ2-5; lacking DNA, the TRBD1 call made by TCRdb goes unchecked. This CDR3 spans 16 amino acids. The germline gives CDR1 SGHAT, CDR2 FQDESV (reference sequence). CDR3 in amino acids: CASRADFGQGRETQYF.

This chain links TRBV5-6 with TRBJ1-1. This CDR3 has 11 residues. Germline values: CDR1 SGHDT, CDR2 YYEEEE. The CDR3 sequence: CASSLGGEAFF.

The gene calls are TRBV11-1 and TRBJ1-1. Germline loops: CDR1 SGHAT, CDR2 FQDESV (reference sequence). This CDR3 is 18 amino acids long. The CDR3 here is CASSLVAPSGIRGTEAFF.

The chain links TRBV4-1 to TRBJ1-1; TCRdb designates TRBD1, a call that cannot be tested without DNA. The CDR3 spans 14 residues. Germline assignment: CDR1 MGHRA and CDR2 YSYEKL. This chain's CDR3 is CASSLPGQGSEAFF.

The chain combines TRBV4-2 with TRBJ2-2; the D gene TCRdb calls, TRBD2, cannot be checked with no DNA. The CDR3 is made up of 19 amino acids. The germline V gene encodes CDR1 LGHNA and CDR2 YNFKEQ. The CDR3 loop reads CASSQEILAGGTGTGELFF.

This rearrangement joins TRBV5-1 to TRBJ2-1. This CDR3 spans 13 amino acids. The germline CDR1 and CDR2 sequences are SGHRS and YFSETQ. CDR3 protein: CASSLPLFGEQFF.

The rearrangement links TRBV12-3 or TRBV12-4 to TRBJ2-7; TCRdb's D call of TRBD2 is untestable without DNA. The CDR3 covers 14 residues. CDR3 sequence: CASSPSGSNYEQYF.

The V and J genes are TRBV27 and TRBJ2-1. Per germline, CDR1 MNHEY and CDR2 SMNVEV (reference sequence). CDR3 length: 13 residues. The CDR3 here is CASSWESRNEQFF.